This T cell receptor (beta chain) was sequenced during a study of Ad26.COV2.S vaccination and SARS-CoV-2 variants (dated by TCRdb to the early 2020s). Describing the broader study: Donors in the vaccine arm were drawn from COV1001, a phase I-IIa trial of Ad26.COV2.S in healthy adults that was multicentre, randomized, double-blind and placebo-controlled. Throughout the experiments and outcome assessment, investigators stayed blinded to trial group allocation. A total of 32 samples were included in the TCR-sequenced set, comprising roughly 20 Ad26.COV2.S vaccine recipients, 5 placebo recipients and 8 SARS-CoV-2 convalescent individuals. Ad26.COV2.S was given intramuscularly at 5x10^10 or 1x10^11 viral particles, as a single shot or as two shots 56 days apart. Participants in the trial were split at random into five groups of five each, receiving low-dose or high-dose Ad26.COV2.S once or twice, or else placebo on both occasions. TCRbeta repertoire sequencing was used to assess the specificity and breadth of SARS-CoV-2-reactive T cell receptors after Ad26.COV2.S vaccination.

The immunoSEQ Assay was the method used to sequence TCRbeta CDR3 regions. After extraction, genomic DNA underwent amplification by bias-controlled multiplex PCR, followed by high-throughput sequencing. The authors' analysis ran thus. Collapsing and filtering of sequences were performed to quantify the absolute abundance of each unique TCRbeta CDR3 region. Usable DNA was measured by amplifying reference genes present in all nucleated cells, and TCRbeta template counts were normalized to that usable DNA to estimate T cell fraction. Repertoire TCRs were annotated as SARS-CoV-2-specific by exact matching of V gene, CDR3 amino acid sequence and J gene to a known reactive TCR set. The reference SARS-CoV-2 TCR set came from MIRA and was filtered for enrichment in COVID-19-positive ImmuneCODE repertoires, removing public or cross-reactive TCRs. Based on the MIRA antigens, annotated TCRs were further analysed at the level of specific ORF or position within ORF. Breadth was defined as the number of annotated unique rearrangements divided by the total number of unique productive rearrangements, and depth was defined as the summed frequency of the annotated unique rearrangements. TCR breadth was compared between groups using two-sided Wilcoxon rank-sum tests. In its TCRdb copy, this immuneACCESS table keeps in-frame sequences only and misses some clones. Where compared with another copy, unresolved V genes explain less than half of these, and the others have no known cause. V and J calls and clone size are copied from that table; D and trimming were computed from the DNA. The sample table records about 260,000 clones; roughly nine tenths of these occur just once. Just under 3% of the sample is in the top ten clones.

To note about this clone: Its antigen remains undetermined. No much larger clonotype is one base removed from it; base qualities were not supplied.

Overall results and qualifications from the work: Spike-specific TCR breadth was higher in Ad26.COV2.S recipients than in placebo recipients (P = 0.0014). Vaccine and placebo recipients had comparable non-spike TCR breadth, which fits with the vaccine containing only spike. Substantial breadth of spike-specific CD8+ and CD4+ T cell responses was reported after vaccination. The authors noted that total T cell responses may have been underestimated by the TCR breadth and depth analyses. The study was not powered to compare responses between vaccine doses or regimens.

The germline V gene specifies MGHDK as CDR1 and SYGVNS as CDR2. The CDR3 covers 14 residues, taking in both the cysteine and the phenylalanine. Solely the CDR3 DNA is kept, with 42 bases framed from the first base. At the junction V is shortened by 6 bases and J by 4 bases; bases outside the gene matches: 4. The treatment or condition label, read with the paper, signifies: roughly 18 received Ad26.COV2.S at low or high dose, single or two shots; 5 received placebo; per-sample allocation not given. Repertoires of vaccine and placebo recipients were sequenced from samples taken on day 63 after the first injection. Between 29 July and 7 August 2020, Cohort 1b enrolled around 24 adults aged 18-55 years at one site in Boston, USA. Ad26.COV2.S consisted of a replication-incompetent adenovirus type 26 vector by which a prefusion-stabilized SARS-CoV-2 spike protein from the original Wuhan strain was expressed.

The sequences come from peripheral blood, collected in a trial of Ad26.COV2.S vaccine versus placebo. This clonotype originated in a person between 18 and 60 years old who received the Ad26.COV2.S COVID-19 vaccine or a placebo. Here the chain combines TRBV25-1 and TRBJ2-2; TRBD2 fits 8 bases in the junction. The nucleotides read TGTGCCAGCAGGTTAGCGGGGACCACCGGGGAGCTGTTTTTT. Translated, it reads CASRLAGTTGELFF.